Following are 10 T cell receptor beta chains from one sample sequenced in a study of blood T cell repertoires in COVID-19. Clones were read by immunoSEQ multiplex PCR, and TCRdb kept only the in-frame ones, dropping some. The sample lists some 150,000 clones; approximately 92% were seen once. The specimen sequenced was peripheral blood. Receptor source: a woman aged 40 to 50 with acute or convalescent COVID-19.

The chain links TRBV5-4 to TRBJ2-1; TRBD2 agrees at 9 bases. The junction had 5 bases not matched to a gene; V was cut back by 2 bases and J by 8 bases. Germline lookup yields CDR1 SGHNT and CDR2 YYREEE (reference sequence). The CDR3 covers 14 residues. The CDR3 spells CASSFFSGGDEQFF. The CDR3 DNA follows: TGTGCCAGCAGCTTCTTTAGCGGGGGCGATGAGCAGTTCTTC. The full variable domain, with the rest looked up from reference TRBV5-4 and TRBJ2-1, is ETGVTQSPTHLIKTRGQQVTLRCSSQSGHNTVSWYQQALGQGPQFIFQYYREEENGRGNFPPRFSGLQFPNYSSELNVNALELDDSALYLCASSFFSGGDEQFFGPGTRLTVL.

The chain joins TRBV2 to TRBJ1-1; a possible D gene is TRBD1 (6 bases). Germline-derived CDR1 and CDR2 are SNHLY and FYNNEI. The V end lost 5 bases, the J end lost 2 bases, and 18 bases lay between the germline ends. This CDR3 contains 16 residues. The CDR3 DNA sequence: TGTGCCAGCAGTTTCCAGGACAGTAAGGCTAACACTGAAGCTTTCTTT. This codes for CASSFQDSKANTEAFF.

For this clone: The same CDR3 can be traced to other DNA sequences in this sample. The chain is built from TRBV30 and TRBJ2-2; TRBD1 agrees at 7 bases. Germline lookup yields CDR1 GTSNPN and CDR2 SVGIG (reference sequence). This CDR3 spans 18 amino acids. Trimming cost V 0 bases and J 5 bases; bases outside gene matches: 15. The CDR3 here is CAWSVEVWHRGPTGELFF. CDR3 bases: TGTGCCTGGAGTGTAGAGGTGTGGCACAGGGGACCGACCGGGGAGCTGTTTTTT.

The J gene is TRBJ2-3, the V gene TRBV28; tentatively, D is TRBD2 (6 bases). The CDR3 contains 15 residues. V was pared by 7 bases and J by 1 base, with 15 bases between. Germline V lookup: CDR1 MDHEN, CDR2 SYDVKM. The CDR3 loop reads CASTPSWGGTDTQYF. The CDR3 coding sequence is TGTGCCAGCACCCCCTCATGGGGGGGCACAGATACGCAGTATTTT.

The V call is TRBV7-2, the J call TRBJ2-7; no definite D call. The CDR3 runs to 12 residues. V lost 0 bases and J 6 bases, leaving 6 bases between the germline ends. CDR1 SGHTA and CDR2 FQGNSA come from the germline V gene. The CDR3 loop is CASSLAGFEQYF. In nucleotides, the CDR3 is TGTGCCAGCAGCTTAGCCGGGTTCGAGCAGTACTTC.

The chain carries TRBV19 and TRBJ2-2; D is undetermined. V shed 6 bases and J shed 1 base, with 6 bases lying between them. Germline V gene sequence: CDR1 LNHDA, CDR2 SQIVND (reference sequence). This CDR3 contains 13 residues. Here the CDR3 DNA reads TGTGCCAGTAGCGGTCGGAACACCGGGGAGCTGTTTTTT. It encodes CASSGRNTGELFF. The full variable domain, in which reference TRBV19 and TRBJ2-2 provide the parts outside the CDR3, is DGGITQSPKYLFRKEGQNVTLSCEQNLNHDAMYWYRQDPGQGLRLIYYSQIVNDFQKGDIAEGYSVSREKKESFPLTVTSAQKNPTAFYLCASSGRNTGELFFGEGSRLTVL.

The chain couples TRBV15 to TRBJ2-1, with 12 nucleotides matching TRBD2. Per the germline V gene, CDR1 is LNHNV and CDR2 is YYDKDF (reference sequence). V shed 4 bases and J 8 bases; nucleotides not matched to a gene: 9. The CDR3 sequence is 16 residues long. The CDR3 loop is CATSTLAGGPVDEQFF. The CDR3 DNA sequence: TGTGCCACCAGCACCCTAGCGGGAGGGCCTGTCGATGAGCAGTTCTTC.

The J gene is TRBJ2-3, the V gene TRBV29-1; 11 bases line up with TRBD2. With V trimmed by 6 bases and J by 4 bases, 3 bases remained unmatched. The CDR3 is 13 residues long. CDR1 SQVTM and CDR2 ANQGSEA come from the germline V gene. The CDR3 coding sequence is TGCAGCGTCCTACTAGCGGGAGCAGATACGCAGTATTTT. Translated, it gives CSVLLAGADTQYF.

This clone has only one observation. V gene TRBV5-1 combines with J gene TRBJ1-4; 8 bases align to TRBD1. Unmatched junction bases numbered 6, after V lost 4 bases and J lost 4 bases. CDR3 length equals 15 residues. Germline V gene data show CDR1 as SGHRS and CDR2 as YFSETQ. This CDR3 reads CASSRGTGNNEKLFF. The DNA of the CDR3 is TGCGCCAGCAGCCGCGGGACAGGCAATAATGAAAAACTGTTTTTT.

The gene calls are TRBV9 and TRBJ1-3, with D tentatively TRBD1 (6 bases). V was cut by 3 bases and J by 0 bases, with 16 bases left in between. The CDR3 runs 17 residues. Germline values: CDR1 SGDLS, CDR2 YYNGEE. For the CDR3, the DNA is TGTGCCAGCAGCGCAGGGGACGGCGCCATCTCTGGAAACACCATATATTTT. Its protein product is CASSAGDGAISGNTIYF.